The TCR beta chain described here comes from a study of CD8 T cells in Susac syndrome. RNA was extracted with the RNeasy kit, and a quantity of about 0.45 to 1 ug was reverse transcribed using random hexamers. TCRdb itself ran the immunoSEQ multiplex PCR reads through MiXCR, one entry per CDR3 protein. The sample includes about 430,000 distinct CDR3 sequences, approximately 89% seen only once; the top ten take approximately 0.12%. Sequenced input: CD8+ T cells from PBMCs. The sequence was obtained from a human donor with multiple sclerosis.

The CDR3 DNA is TGTGCCAGCAGCTTGAACGGGGGTAGCAATCAGCCCCAGCATTTT. The encoded protein is CASSLNGGSNQPQHF. The rearrangement links TRBV5-5 to TRBJ1-5; a possible D gene is TRBD1 (5 bases). CDR3 length: 15 amino acids. The V and J ends lost 1 base and 0 bases respectively, with 8 bases between them. Germline V gene lookup returns CDR1 SGHKS and CDR2 YYEKEE (reference sequence).